A single sample gave rise to the 14 T cell receptor beta chains below, sequenced in a study of blood T cells in healthy people across ages. Combining a sample-barcoded 5' primer with a J-beta primer mix, a second PCR ran for roughly 7 to 11 cycles. MiXCR was run by TCRdb on the 5' RACE reads, yielding one entry per CDR3 protein. The sample contains over 600,000 distinct CDR3 sequences, around 38% of which appear only once. Input material: blood. Receptors were obtained from an elderly man in good health.

This clonotype was observed a handful of times. This chain uses TRBV25-1 with TRBJ1-5; 7 bases fit TRBD1. Trimming removed 2 bases from V and 6 bases from J; junction bases left unmatched: 4. Looked up from germline, CDR1 is MGHDK and CDR2 is SYGVNS. The CDR3 runs to 14 residues. CDR3: CASSETGAGQPQHF. The CDR3 nucleotides are TGTGCCAGCAGTGAAACAGGGGCGGGTCAGCCCCAGCATTTT.

CDR3 in amino acids: CASSLESVAQTQYF. The CDR3, as DNA: TGCGCCAGCAGCTTGGAGAGCGTTGCACAGACCCAGTACTTC. V and J are TRBV5-1 and TRBJ2-5; D is ambiguous. The germline CDR1 and CDR2 sequences are SGHRS and YFSETQ. The CDR3 loop spans 14 amino acids. V lost 0 bases to trimming and J lost 6 bases, with 12 bases between them.

The rearrangement uses TRBV5-1 and TRBJ1-1, with 8 bases lining up with TRBD1. Germline V CDR1 and CDR2: SGHRS, YFSETQ. The CDR3 runs 15 residues. V was clipped by 4 bases and J by 5 bases; unmatched bases: 10. The CDR3 is CASSTDRGRQTEAFF. The CDR3 nucleotides are TGCGCCAGCAGCACCGACAGGGGTCGACAAACTGAAGCTTTCTTT.

This chain connects TRBV20-1 to TRBJ2-7, with TRBD1 as a possible D gene (6 bases). This CDR3 spans 14 amino acids. In germline, CDR1 is DFQATT, CDR2 SNEGSKA (reference sequence). The V end was cut by 4 bases, the J end by 6 bases, with 19 bases between. In DNA, the CDR3 is TGCAGTGCTAACGTAGGGGGAGAGCAGGTCGAGCAGTACTTC. Translating it yields CSANVGGEQVEQYF.

This chain connects TRBV19 to TRBJ1-5; weak D call: TRBD1 (5 bases). V was shortened by 7 bases and J by 0 bases, with 13 bases between the two germline ends. CDR1 and CDR2 from the germline V gene are LNHDA and SQIVND (reference sequence). CDR3 size: 15 residues. The CDR3: CASTIRQNSNQPQHF. The CDR3 DNA sequence: TGTGCCAGTACCATTAGACAGAATAGCAATCAGCCCCAGCATTTT.

V is TRBV4-3 and J is TRBJ1-2, with D perhaps TRBD1 (5 bases). Trimming stripped 0 bases from V and 7 bases from J, with 18 bases between. From germline, CDR1 is LGHNA and CDR2 YSLEER. This CDR3 has 16 residues. CDR3 protein: CASSQDVRQTIVGYTF. The CDR3, as DNA: TGCGCCAGCAGCCAAGATGTGCGACAGACTATCGTTGGCTACACCTTC.

In regard to this clonotype: A read error is possible here, since a much larger clone lies one base away. The rearrangement joins TRBV6-5 to TRBJ1-6; D unclear. The CDR3 consists of 14 residues. The germline CDR1 and CDR2 sequences are MNHEY and SVGAGI. In nucleotides, the CDR3 is TGTGCCAGCAGTGACTCCCCACAAGAGGCACCCCTCCACTTT. Amino acid sequence: CASSDSPQEAPLHF.

This clonotype was seen a single time. V usage is TRBV9 and J usage is TRBJ2-7; TRBD1 is a possible D gene (6 bases). The V gene's germline CDR1 is SGDLS and CDR2 YYNGEE. CDR3 length: 13 residues. Trimming removed 5 bases at V and 2 bases at J, with 11 bases between. The CDR3 sequence is CASSPNRAYEQYF. In DNA form, the CDR3 reads TGTGCCAGCAGTCCCAACAGGGCCTACGAGCAGTACTTC.

The chain joins TRBV21-1 to TRBJ2-7; the D call TRBD2 from the table was never checked on the DNA. TRBV21-1 is flagged as a pseudogene. The CDR3 consists of 14 residues. CDR3 residues: CASSKGLAGGEQYF. CDR3 sequence (DNA): TGTGCCAGCAGCAAGGGACTAGCGGGAGGAGAGCAGTACTTC.

This clonotype has at least ten counts. The chain uses TRBV29-1 and TRBJ2-5, with D possibly matching TRBD1 (5 bases). V lost 5 bases and J 4 bases, leaving 14 bases between the germline ends. The CDR3 spans 13 residues. CDR1 is SQVTM and CDR2 is ANQGSEA in the germline V gene. The CDR3 is CSVLSRDRETQYF. CDR3 DNA sequence: TGCAGCGTTCTAAGCAGGGATAGAGAGACCCAGTACTTC.

The chain carries TRBV5-1 and TRBJ1-1; weak D call: TRBD1 (5 bases). V was trimmed by 4 bases and J by 1 base, leaving 11 bases between them. There are 14 residues in the CDR3. Per germline, CDR1 SGHRS and CDR2 YFSETQ. The CDR3 here is CASSPGNTNTEAFF. The DNA of the CDR3 is TGCGCCAGCAGCCCAGGGAATACGAACACTGAAGCTTTCTTT.

This clonotype was detected a few times. The CDR3 sequence: CASSLSGGPDEQFF. The DNA of the CDR3 is TGTGCCAGCAGCTTATCAGGAGGGCCGGATGAGCAGTTCTTC. V gene TRBV7-9 combines with J gene TRBJ2-1; the D gene is possibly TRBD2 (6 bases). Looked up from germline, CDR1 is SEHNR and CDR2 is FQNEAQ (reference sequence). With 2 bases removed from V and 8 bases from J, the gap between germline ends came to 13 bases. The CDR3 spans 14 residues.

CDR3 bases: TGTGCCAGCAGCCGACGGATGGAGGTAGGGCAGTACTTC. The encoded protein is CASSRRMEVGQYF. The chain combines TRBV7-2 with TRBJ2-7, with D tentatively TRBD2 (5 bases). The CDR3 covers 13 residues. Trimming cost V 5 bases and J 9 bases, with 17 bases left between them. The V gene's germline CDR1 is SGHTA and CDR2 FQGNSA.

The rearrangement joins TRBV20-1 to TRBJ2-5, with a weak D call TRBD2 (5 bases). The germline V and J ends were trimmed by 1 base and 11 bases, with 20 bases remaining between them. The CDR3 is 14 residues long. Germline V gives CDR1 DFQATT, CDR2 SNEGSKA (reference sequence). The CDR3 DNA is TGCAGTGCTAGAGTCGAGGGCCGTCGCAATGAGCAGTACTTC. Translated, it gives CSARVEGRRNEQYF.